This passage covers 7 T cell receptor beta chains from one sample sequenced in a study of CD8 T cells in acute hepatitis C reinfection. Here immunoSEQ multiplex PCR was the method, and the copy in TCRdb shows in-frame clones only, minus some. Of 30,000 to 40,000 clones listed, about 86% are singletons. Indicated time point: naive CD8 control sorted from an acute-time-point sample. Sequencing used naive CD8+ T cells from PBMCs. The receptors here all came from a young man with chronic hepatitis C.

The CDR3 loop is CASGQISYEQYF. The CDR3 DNA sequence: TGTGCCAGCGGACAGATCTCCTACGAGCAGTACTTC. The chain combines TRBV6-5 with TRBJ2-7; tentative D call: TRBD1 (6 bases). Germline V gives CDR1 MNHEY, CDR2 SVGAGI. V dropped 8 bases and J dropped 0 bases, with 8 bases sitting between them. The CDR3 is 12 amino acids.

The sample holds one count of this clone. At one of its ends the junction is not consistent with the germline gene, which may arise from a read error. The J gene is TRBJ1-1, the V gene TRBV7-2, with D perhaps matching TRBD1 (6 bases). CDR3 size: 14 residues. The germline V gene encodes CDR1 SGHTA and CDR2 FQGNSA. The CDR3 bases are TGTGCCAGCACCTTAGGGTATACAGGGCCTGAAGCTTTCTTT. This sequence encodes CASTLGYTGPEAFF.

V gene TRBV4-2 combines with J gene TRBJ2-7; 7 nucleotides match TRBD2. The CDR3 consists of 14 residues. After removal of 0 bases from V and 7 bases from J, the junction contained 6 bases not matched to a gene. CDR1 LGHNA and CDR2 YNFKEQ come from the germline V gene. The CDR3 nucleotides read TGTGCCAGCAGCCAAGAGATCGGCGGGGGTGAGCAGTACTTC. The encoded protein is CASSQEIGGGEQYF.

The genes are TRBV7-3 and TRBJ2-1; 9 nucleotides match TRBD2. Per the germline V gene, CDR1 is SGHTA and CDR2 is FQGTGA. Unmatched junction bases numbered 4, after V lost 2 bases and J lost 8 bases. The CDR3 is 14 residues long. Written as DNA, the CDR3 is TGTGCCAGCAGCTTAGCGGGGGGGCCCCATGAGCAGTTCTTC. This sequence encodes CASSLAGGPHEQFF.

This clone has only one observation. J is TRBJ2-7 and V is TRBV5-4, with D perhaps matching TRBD2 (5 bases). Trimming took 0 bases from V and 7 from J, leaving 23 bases between them. The CDR3 is 17 residues long. Looked up from germline, CDR1 is SGHNT and CDR2 is YYREEE (reference sequence). Here the CDR3 reads CASSLASLDSLRGEQYF. CDR3 DNA sequence: TGTGCCAGCAGCTTGGCCTCATTGGACTCTCTGAGAGGGGAGCAGTACTTC.

V is TRBV6-6 and J is TRBJ1-3; D call uncertain. The germline V and J ends were trimmed by 5 bases and 0 bases, with 8 bases remaining between them. The CDR3 is 14 residues long. Germline loops: CDR1 MNHNY, CDR2 SVGAGI (reference sequence). The CDR3 nucleotides read TGTGCCAGCAGTCCCTTAAGCTCTGGAAACACCATATATTTT. Amino acids: CASSPLSSGNTIYF.

This chain joins TRBV18 and TRBJ2-1; TRBD2 might be the D (5 bases). CDR1 KGHSH and CDR2 LQKENI come from the germline V gene. This CDR3 has 13 residues. Trimming took off 6 bases at V and 8 bases at J, with 14 bases between the two ends. The CDR3 region has the DNA TGTGCCAGCTCCCCGGGGTTTTCTGATGAGCAGTTCTTC. Its translation: CASSPGFSDEQFF.